This T cell receptor (beta chain) is drawn from a study of OX40 agonist ivuxolimab in advanced cancers. Study details: Given to patients was ivuxolimab, an agonistic anti-OX40 (CD134) antibody. Males comprised approximately 81% of the group, whose mean age was about 62 years (range roughly 23 to 80).

The CDR3 has 15 residues. Per germline, CDR1 MGHRA and CDR2 YSYEKL. Between the trimmed V and J ends, which lost 1 base and 4 bases, there was a span of 13 bases. Findings and caveats of the study: Low levels of normalized T-cell clonal expansion also appeared in some nonresponders. The antigen specificity of the peripheral T cells (those that were expanded) was not determined.

Some clones are missing from TCRdb's copy, which holds only in-frame ones; the method was immunoSEQ multiplex PCR. The sample has roughly 80,000 clones; around 85% are singletons. Details on this clone: Its target is not known.

V is TRBV4-1 and J is TRBJ2-5; tentatively, D is TRBD1 (6 bases). The receptor comes from an adult with an advanced solid tumor such as melanoma, head and neck, liver or kidney cancer. Sequencing was performed on CD4+ or CD8+ T cells sorted from blood, taken in a trial of the OX40 agonist ivuxolimab. CDR3 DNA: TGCGCCAGCAGCCAAGGAGGTCAGACAGGAGAGACCCAGTACTTC. It translates to CASSQGGQTGETQYF.